This T cell receptor (beta chain) appears in the sequencing data of a study of shared clonotypes between healthy human individuals. The CDR3 is 10 amino acids. From germline, CDR1 is SQVTM and CDR2 ANQGSEA. V gave up 7 bases and J gave up 7 bases, with 8 bases separating them. Assay used: immunoSEQ multiplex PCR; TCRdb lists only in-frame clones, some missing. The sample comprises roughly 760,000 clones, roughly 70% of which are singletons, and over 1.5% rests with the top ten. A note on this clone: The identical CDR3 is also encoded by other nucleotide sequences in the sample.

This sequence originates from a woman aged 25-40 years in good health. The sequencing input was memory CD4+ T cells sorted from blood. The subset was: CD45RA-negative fraction. This rearrangement joins TRBV29-1 to TRBJ2-1; TRBD2 might be the D (6 bases). The CDR3 DNA follows: TGCAGCGGCGGGGAGAATGAGCAGTTCTTC. Translation: CSGGENEQFF.